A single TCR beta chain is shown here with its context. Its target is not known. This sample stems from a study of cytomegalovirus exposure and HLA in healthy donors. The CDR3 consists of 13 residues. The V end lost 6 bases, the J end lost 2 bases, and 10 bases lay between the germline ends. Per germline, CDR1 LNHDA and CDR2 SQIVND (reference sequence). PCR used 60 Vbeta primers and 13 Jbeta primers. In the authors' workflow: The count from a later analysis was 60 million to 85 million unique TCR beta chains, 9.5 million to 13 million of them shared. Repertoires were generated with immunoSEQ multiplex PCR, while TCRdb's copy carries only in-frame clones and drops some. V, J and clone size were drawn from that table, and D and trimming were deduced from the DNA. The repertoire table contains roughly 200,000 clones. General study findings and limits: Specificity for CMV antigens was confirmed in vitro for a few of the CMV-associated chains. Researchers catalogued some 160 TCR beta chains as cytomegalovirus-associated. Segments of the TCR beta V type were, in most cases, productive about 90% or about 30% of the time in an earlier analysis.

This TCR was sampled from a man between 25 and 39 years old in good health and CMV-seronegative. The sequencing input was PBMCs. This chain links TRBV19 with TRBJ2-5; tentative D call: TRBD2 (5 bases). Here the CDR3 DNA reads TGTGCCAGTAGCCGACTAATGCAAGAGACCCAGTACTTC. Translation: CASSRLMQETQYF.